These 25 T cell receptor beta chains were sequenced from one sample in a study of shared T cell receptors in the human thymus. Clones were read by immunoSEQ multiplex PCR, and TCRdb kept only the in-frame ones, dropping some. The data hold hundreds of thousands of clones, with around 78% observed a single time. These data also formed part of another study, on human thymus T cells.

Specimen: thymocytes. Receptors originate from a boy less than two years old with a congenital heart defect.

The rearrangement joins TRBV7-9 to TRBJ2-3, with D uncertain. V lost 11 bases and J 8 bases, leaving 5 bases between the germline ends. The CDR3 loop spans 8 amino acids. CDR1 and CDR2 from the germline V gene are SEHNR and FQNEAQ (reference sequence). The CDR3 DNA is TGTGCCTTCTTTACGCAGTATTTT. Translation: CAFFTQYF.

This clone has more than one count but fewer than ten. The rearrangement links TRBV7-9 to TRBJ1-2; maybe TRBD1 (5 bases). The length of the CDR3 is 13 residues. V was trimmed by 5 bases and J by 2 bases, leaving 9 bases between them. Germline V gives CDR1 SEHNR, CDR2 FQNEAQ (reference sequence). The CDR3 is CASSRRGNYGYTF. Written as DNA, the CDR3 is TGTGCCAGCAGCCGGAGGGGAAACTATGGCTACACCTTC.

This clone has just a few counts. The chain carries TRBV27 and TRBJ2-1; D is perhaps TRBD2 (5 bases). CDR1 and CDR2 from the germline V gene are MNHEY and SMNVEV (reference sequence). V was cut by 0 bases and J by 0 bases, with 9 bases left in between. The CDR3 loop spans 16 amino acids. The CDR3 reads CASSLSATSSYNEQFF. Written as DNA, the CDR3 is TGTGCCAGCAGTTTATCAGCCACTAGCTCCTACAATGAGCAGTTCTTC.

The V call is TRBV28, the J call TRBJ2-2; 9 bases are shared with TRBD2. Germline CDR1 is MDHEN and CDR2 is SYDVKM. There are 14 residues in the CDR3. V dropped 10 bases and J dropped 1; count of bases not matched to a gene: 4. The CDR3 coding sequence is TGTGCCACCCAGCGGGAGGTGAACACCGGGGAGCTGTTTTTT. It codes for CATQREVNTGELFF.

The chain uses TRBV6-5 and TRBJ2-5; TRBD2 matches at 9 bases. CDR1 is MNHEY, CDR2 SVGAGI, per germline. CDR3 length: 13 residues. J was trimmed by 5 bases and V by 7 bases; bases with no gene match: 5. CDR3 sequence (DNA): TGTGCCAGCACCGGGACTAGCAGGGAGACCCAGTACTTC. Translating it yields CASTGTSRETQYF.

The genes are TRBV15 and TRBJ2-7, with TRBD1 as a possible D gene (6 bases). Germline V CDR1 and CDR2: LNHNV, YYDKDF (reference sequence). The CDR3 has 17 amino acids. The V end lost 2 bases, the J end lost 0 bases, and 17 bases lay between the germline ends. The CDR3 coding sequence is TGTGCCACCAGCAGACCTTGGACAGCCTTCCACTCCTACGAGCAGTACTTC. As protein: CATSRPWTAFHSYEQYF.

This clone was observed a single time. The chain joins TRBV18 to TRBJ2-7, with a tentative D call TRBD1 (6 bases). The CDR3 is 16 amino acids. With 1 base removed from V and 3 bases from J, the gap between germline ends came to 16 bases. CDR1 is KGHSH and CDR2 is LQKENI in the germline V gene. The CDR3 DNA sequence: TGTGCCAGCTCACCACAGACAGGCCTCCCGGGCTACGAGCAGTACTTC. Its translation: CASSPQTGLPGYEQYF.

CDR3 residues: CASSHEWTNLYGYTF. In DNA, the CDR3 is TGCGCCAGCAGCCATGAGTGGACAAATCTTTATGGCTACACCTTC. The rearrangement joins TRBV4-3 to TRBJ1-2; the D gene is possibly TRBD1 (5 bases). Looked up from germline, CDR1 is LGHNA and CDR2 is YSLEER. Trimming removed 3 bases at V and 5 bases at J, with 16 bases between. This CDR3 region has 15 residues.

The chain combines TRBV28 with TRBJ1-3; 8 bases agree with TRBD1. CDR1 and CDR2 from the germline V gene are MDHEN and SYDVKM. The CDR3 totals 13 residues. The V segment lost 10 bases and the J segment 7 bases; nucleotides outside the gene matches: 9. This chain's CDR3 is CATTTGARNTIYF. The CDR3 DNA reads as TGTGCCACCACGACAGGGGCTCGGAACACCATATATTTT.

The chain carries TRBV21-1 and TRBJ1-3; the table's D call, TRBD1, was not checked against the DNA. TRBV21-1 is deemed a pseudogene. The CDR3 is 18 amino acids. In DNA form, the CDR3 reads TGTGCCAGCAGCAAATGGGTTAGTCAGGGGTCCTCTGGAAACACCATATATTTT. Amino acids: CASSKWVSQGSSGNTIYF.

This clone has only one observation. The chain combines TRBV28 with TRBJ2-7; 7 bases agree with TRBD2. V lost 5 bases to trimming and J lost 2 bases; unmatched junction nucleotides: 6. From germline, CDR1 is MDHEN and CDR2 SYDVKM. This CDR3 contains 14 residues. The DNA for the CDR3 is TGTGCCAGCAGTCTGCGGGAGCGTACCTACGAGCAGTACTTC. Translating gives CASSLRERTYEQYF.

The CDR3 DNA reads TGCGCCAGCAGCCAAGCCCGGTCCACCGGGGAGCTGTTTTTT. Its translation is CASSQARSTGELFF. The chain recombines TRBV4-3 with TRBJ2-2; D gene ambiguous. The CDR3 contains 14 residues. Deletions cut 1 base from V and 4 bases from J, with 7 bases between. CDR1 LGHNA and CDR2 YSLEER come from the germline V gene.

The J gene is TRBJ1-3, the V gene TRBV11-3; D ambiguous. The CDR3 loop spans 15 amino acids. CDR1 is SGHNT, CDR2 YENEEA, per germline. V gave up 5 bases and J gave up 0 bases, with 11 bases separating them. The CDR3 coding sequence is TGTGCCAGCAGCGCGAGGTCGTACTCTGGAAACACCATATATTTT. The encoded protein is CASSARSYSGNTIYF.

This clone occurred a few times. V gene TRBV28 combines with J gene TRBJ2-3, with 11 bases aligning to TRBD2. The J segment lost 5 bases and the V segment lost 7 bases, leaving 8 bases of the junction unmatched. CDR3 length equals 15 residues. CDR1 MDHEN and CDR2 SYDVKM come from the germline V gene. Here the CDR3 reads CASIQTSGEGDTQYF. CDR3 in DNA: TGTGCCAGCATCCAGACTAGCGGGGAGGGAGATACGCAGTATTTT. The full variable domain, in which reference TRBV28 and TRBJ2-3 provide the parts outside the CDR3, is DVKVTQSSRYLVKRTGEKVFLECVQDMDHENMFWYRQDPGLGLRLIYFSYDVKMKEKGDIPEGYSVSREKKERFSLILESASTNQTSMYLCASIQTSGEGDTQYFGPGTRLTVL.

The rearrangement uses TRBV7-9 and TRBJ2-5, with 11 bases lining up with TRBD2. Looked up from germline, CDR1 is SEHNR and CDR2 is FQNEAQ (reference sequence). After removal of 2 bases from V and 2 bases from J, the junction contained 7 bases not matched to a gene. This CDR3 region has 17 residues. The CDR3 sequence is CASSLRWVAGGQETQYF. The DNA of the CDR3 is TGTGCCAGCAGCTTACGATGGGTAGCGGGAGGGCAAGAGACCCAGTACTTC.

The chain has TRBV2 and TRBJ1-2; 8 bases are a match to TRBD1. The V segment lost 1 base and the J segment 4 bases; nucleotides outside the gene matches: 5. The CDR3 runs to 15 residues. Germline CDR1 reads SNHLY; CDR2 reads FYNNEI. This CDR3 is CASSEGDRPPYGYTF. DNA for the CDR3: TGTGCCAGCAGTGAAGGGGACAGGCCTCCCTATGGCTACACCTTC. Together with reference TRBV2 and TRBJ1-2, the CDR3 gives the full variable domain: EPEVTQTPSHQVTQMGQEVILRCVPISNHLYFYWYRQILGQKVEFLVSFYNNEISEKSEIFDDQFSVERPDGSNFTLKIRSTKLEDSAMYFCASSEGDRPPYGYTFGSGTRLTVV.

In regard to this clone: Other DNA sequences in the same sample also yield this CDR3. The chain combines TRBV6-1 with TRBJ2-7, with 11 bases lining up with TRBD1. Germline V gene lookup returns CDR1 MNHNS and CDR2 SASEGT. The V segment lost 3 bases and the J segment 4 bases; nucleotides outside the gene matches: 2. The CDR3 sequence is 14 residues long. For the CDR3, the DNA is TGTGCCAGCAGTGAGGACAGGGGGCCTTACGAGCAGTACTTC. Its protein is CASSEDRGPYEQYF.

The chain couples TRBV25-1 to TRBJ2-5, with TRBD1 matching 8 bases. The CDR3 has 15 residues. Germline CDR1 and CDR2: MGHDK and SYGVNS. Trimming took 0 bases from V and 5 from J; bases not matched to a gene: 5. CDR3 DNA: TGTGCCAGCAGTGAATACAACAGGGGGAGGGAGACCCAGTACTTC. The encoded protein is CASSEYNRGRETQYF.

The rearrangement links TRBV5-4 to TRBJ1-3; D may be TRBD1 (5 bases). Germline values: CDR1 SGHNT, CDR2 YYREEE (reference sequence). Trimming removed 4 bases from V and 1 base from J, with 9 bases in between. The CDR3 is made up of 14 amino acids. The CDR3 DNA follows: TGTGCCAGCAGCCCAGGGCCTTCTGGAAACACCATATATTTT. It translates to CASSPGPSGNTIYF.

This chain connects TRBV4-2 to TRBJ2-1; D is possibly TRBD2 (6 bases). This CDR3 spans 16 amino acids. The ends were cut back, 0 bases at V and 6 bases at J, with 15 bases in the middle. Germline V CDR1 and CDR2: LGHNA, YNFKEQ. The CDR3 loop reads CASSQDSGVEGNEQFF. CDR3 nucleotide sequence: TGTGCCAGCAGCCAAGATTCGGGAGTGGAGGGCAATGAGCAGTTCTTC.

In this sample, this clone turned up a few times. Other DNA sequences in the sample encode the same CDR3. The CDR3 nucleotides are TGTGCCTGGAGTGTTCACGGGAATGAGCAGTTCTTC. The encoded protein is CAWSVHGNEQFF. The chain has TRBV30 and TRBJ2-1, with unresolved D. V was cut by 0 bases and J by 7 bases, with 7 bases left in between. CDR3 size: 12 residues. Germline loops: CDR1 GTSNPN, CDR2 SVGIG (reference sequence).

The chain combines TRBV20-1 with TRBJ1-2, with D tentatively TRBD1 (5 bases). Germline V lookup: CDR1 DFQATT, CDR2 SNEGSKA (reference sequence). The CDR3 is 11 amino acids. The CDR3 loop is CNLRWGGGYTF. CDR3 nucleotides: TGCAATCTGAGGTGGGGGGGTGGCTACACCTTC.

The chain uses TRBV4-1 and TRBJ2-7; 13 bases are shared with TRBD2. The CDR3 totals 20 residues. Looked up from germline, CDR1 is MGHRA and CDR2 is YSYEKL. The ends lost 1 base at V and 0 bases at J; junction bases unmatched: 12. Here the CDR3 DNA reads TGCGCCAGCAGCCAAGTGCCCACTAGCGGGAGGGCCTGGGGCTCCTACGAGCAGTACTTC. Translation gives CASSQVPTSGRAWGSYEQYF.

The chain carries TRBV30 and TRBJ2-2; D gene ambiguous. This CDR3 is built from 15 residues. The V gene's germline CDR1 is GTSNPN and CDR2 SVGIG (reference sequence). V was trimmed by 2 bases and J by 2 bases, leaving 12 bases between them. The CDR3 DNA sequence: TGTGCCTGGAGTCTCAGAACGCTTAACACCGGGGAGCTGTTTTTT. Translation gives CAWSLRTLNTGELFF.

The chain couples TRBV25-1 to TRBJ2-1; a possible D gene is TRBD2 (5 bases). V lost 2 bases and J lost 6, with 20 bases in between. Germline V gene lookup returns CDR1 MGHDK and CDR2 SYGVNS. The CDR3 is 17 amino acids. The CDR3 is CASSEVEAPRRSNEQFF. Written as DNA, the CDR3 is TGTGCCAGCAGTGAAGTGGAGGCCCCGCGGCGCAGCAATGAGCAGTTCTTC.